These 29 T cell receptor beta chains originate from one sample sequenced in a study of shared clonotypes between healthy human individuals. Libraries were prepared by immunoSEQ multiplex PCR; TCRdb keeps only in-frame clonotypes and omits some of them. The sample records about 2 million clones, around 96% being singletons. CD8 cells classed as naive were CD45RO-negative and positively selected for CCR7, excluding terminally differentiated effector memory CD45RA+ cells. The sequenced sample was naive CD8+ T cells sorted from blood. These receptors were obtained from a man between 18 and 29 years old in good health.

Concerning this clone: Different DNA sequences within this sample yield the same CDR3. The chain links TRBV30 to TRBJ2-7; no reliable D call. V lost 0 bases, J lost 0 bases, and 6 bases lay in between. CDR3 length: 13 amino acids. Germline loops: CDR1 GTSNPN, CDR2 SVGIG (reference sequence). CDR3 amino acids: CAWSVSYSYEQYF. The DNA of the CDR3 is TGTGCCTGGAGTGTATCCTACTCCTACGAGCAGTACTTC.

A word on this clone: This sample also contains other DNA sequences that code for the same CDR3. The genes are TRBV6-6 and TRBJ2-7, with D possibly called TRBD1 or TRBD2 (5 bases each). This CDR3 has 12 amino acids. CDR1 and CDR2 (germline): MNHNY, SVGAGI (reference sequence). V was shortened by 2 bases and J by 6 bases, with 8 bases between the two germline ends. The CDR3 DNA follows: TGTGCCAGCAGTTACGGGGGTGGCGAGCAGTACTTC. This codes for CASSYGGGEQYF.

This clone was recorded once. The rearrangement joins TRBV19 to TRBJ2-7; 12 positions agree with TRBD2. The V segment lost 1 base and the J segment 5 bases; nucleotides outside the gene matches: 12. The CDR3 is 18 residues long. Germline assignment: CDR1 LNHDA and CDR2 SQIVND (reference sequence). This chain's CDR3 is CASSIAPLGLAGINEQYF. DNA for the CDR3: TGTGCCAGTAGTATAGCCCCATTAGGACTAGCGGGGATCAACGAGCAGTACTTC. The whole variable domain, remainder taken from reference TRBV19 and TRBJ2-7, is DGGITQSPKYLFRKEGQNVTLSCEQNLNHDAMYWYRQDPGQGLRLIYYSQIVNDFQKGDIAEGYSVSREKKESFPLTVTSAQKNPTAFYLCASSIAPLGLAGINEQYFGPGTRLTVT.

The CDR3 sequence is CASSPDSIGPLHF. CDR3 nucleotides: TGTGCCAGCAGCCCCGACAGCATCGGACCCCTCCACTTT. This chain joins TRBV5-6 and TRBJ1-6; D perhaps matches TRBD1 (5 bases). Germline V gene data show CDR1 as SGHDT and CDR2 as YYEEEE. Trimming pared 4 bases from V and 12 bases from J, leaving 14 bases between. The length of the CDR3 is 13 residues.

Comments on this clone: The conserved phenylalanine or tryptophan normally closing the CDR3 is absent here, so this likely arose from a read error. No DNA is shown, since the ends of the CDR3 on it are uncertain; the CDR3 is the one TCRdb lists. The chain couples TRBV6-6 to TRBJ1-2. Germline loops: CDR1 MNHNY, CDR2 SVGAGI (reference sequence). The CDR3 adds up to 16 amino acids, both ends counted. CDR3 loop: CASSYAEGPYAPFPAS.

The chain recombines TRBV28 with TRBJ2-2, with TRBD2 matching 7 bases. Trimming cost V 4 bases and J 4 bases; bases outside gene matches: 3. The CDR3 runs to 14 residues. Germline CDR1 is MDHEN and CDR2 is SYDVKM. In DNA, the CDR3 is TGTGCCAGCAGTTGGGGGGAGGGCACCGGGGAGCTGTTTTTT. Translating it yields CASSWGEGTGELFF. The full variable domain, completed using reference TRBV28 and TRBJ2-2, is DVKVTQSSRYLVKRTGEKVFLECVQDMDHENMFWYRQDPGLGLRLIYFSYDVKMKEKGDIPEGYSVSREKKERFSLILESASTNQTSMYLCASSWGEGTGELFFGEGSRLTVL.

V and J are TRBV9 and TRBJ2-3; 7 bases are a match to TRBD1. V lost 3 bases to trimming and J lost 2 bases; unmatched junction nucleotides: 3. This CDR3 is 14 amino acids long. The V gene's germline CDR1 is SGDLS and CDR2 YYNGEE. CDR3 region: CASSGQGLTDTQYF. The CDR3 nucleotides are TGTGCCAGCAGCGGACAGGGTCTCACAGATACGCAGTATTTT.

The J gene is TRBJ1-5, the V gene TRBV4-1; no definite D call. Trimming stripped 1 base from V and 0 bases from J, with 13 bases between. Per the germline V gene, CDR1 is MGHRA and CDR2 is YSYEKL. The CDR3 totals 17 residues. Written as DNA, the CDR3 is TGCGCCAGCAGCCAAGGTGACTCAGCCTATAGCAATCAGCCCCAGCATTTT. It yields the protein CASSQGDSAYSNQPQHF.

The chain carries TRBV10-2 and TRBJ1-2; D not certain. CDR1 is WSHSY, CDR2 SAAADI, per germline. V lost 4 bases and J 4 bases, leaving 7 bases between the germline ends. The CDR3 sequence is 12 residues long. The CDR3 DNA follows: TGCGCCAGCAGTGCAAGCCTCTATGGCTACACCTTC. Residues: CASSASLYGYTF.

This chain connects TRBV7-3 to TRBJ2-7; D not certain. Trimming cost V 1 base and J 2 bases, with 12 bases left between them. The CDR3 spans 15 residues. Germline values: CDR1 SGHTA, CDR2 FQGTGA. The DNA for the CDR3 is TGTGCCAGCAGCTTAAAAAGCAGGTATACCTACGAGCAGTACTTC. Translated: CASSLKSRYTYEQYF.

V gene TRBV19 combines with J gene TRBJ1-1, with TRBD1 as a possible D gene (5 bases). V shed 5 bases and J shed 1 base, with 14 bases lying between them. This CDR3 has 15 residues. Germline-derived CDR1 and CDR2 are LNHDA and SQIVND (reference sequence). The CDR3 DNA sequence: TGTGCCAGTAGTCACCGGAGCCAGGGGAACACTGAAGCTTTCTTT. Its protein is CASSHRSQGNTEAFF.

The CDR3: CATEGEGLGEQYF. In DNA, the CDR3 is TGTGCCACTGAGGGGGAGGGCTTGGGCGAGCAGTACTTC. V usage is TRBV2 and J usage is TRBJ2-7, with a weak D call TRBD2 (7 bases). The ends were cut back, 10 bases at V and 6 bases at J, with 19 bases in the middle. CDR1 is SNHLY and CDR2 is FYNNEI in the germline V gene. This CDR3 comprises 13 residues.

For the CDR3, the DNA is TGTGCCTGGACAGAAAGAGACAGCAACACAGATACGCAGTATTTT. Translated, it gives CAWTERDSNTDTQYF. The rearrangement uses TRBV30 and TRBJ2-3; possible D gene TRBD1, 5 bases. CDR3 length: 15 residues. Trimming left V 4 bases short and J 2 bases short, with 16 bases between. Germline CDR1 and CDR2: GTSNPN and SVGIG (reference sequence).

The chain uses TRBV28 and TRBJ1-6; no definite D call. The CDR3 length is 12 residues. The germline V gene encodes CDR1 MDHEN and CDR2 SYDVKM. V was trimmed by 10 bases and J by 6 bases, leaving 10 bases between them. The CDR3 is CATGLRNSPLHF. The CDR3 DNA follows: TGTGCCACCGGGTTGCGTAATTCACCCCTCCACTTT.

As for this clone: This sample also contains other DNA sequences that code for the same CDR3. The chain uses TRBV6-5 and TRBJ2-2; D not resolved. Trimming pared 0 bases from V and 4 bases from J, leaving 3 bases between. CDR3 length: 13 residues. CDR1 and CDR2 (germline): MNHEY, SVGAGI. The DNA for the CDR3 is TGTGCCAGCAGTTACTCTGGCACCGGGGAGCTGTTTTTT. Encoded protein: CASSYSGTGELFF.

J is TRBJ2-7 and V is TRBV4-3; 7 nucleotides agree with TRBD2. V shed 4 bases and J 1 base; nucleotides not matched to a gene: 7. Germline-derived CDR1 and CDR2 are LGHNA and YSLEER. CDR3 length: 15 residues. CDR3 in DNA: TGCGCCAGCAGCCGTGGGAGGGATCTATCCTACGAGCAGTACTTC. It encodes CASSRGRDLSYEQYF.

A word on this clone: The same CDR3 arises from other DNA sequences in this sample as well. The V gene is TRBV27, the J gene TRBJ1-2; TRBD1 might be the D (5 bases). Trimming stripped 0 bases from V and 4 bases from J, with 9 bases between. The CDR3 is 14 amino acids. CDR1 MNHEY and CDR2 SMNVEV come from the germline V gene (reference sequence). The CDR3 spells CASSLSGRGYGYTF. The CDR3, as DNA: TGTGCCAGCAGTTTATCGGGACGCGGCTATGGCTACACCTTC.

V is TRBV7-9 and J is TRBJ2-3, with D possibly matching TRBD2 (6 bases). Trimming removed 5 bases from V and 4 bases from J, with 22 bases in between. Germline CDR1 is SEHNR and CDR2 is FQNEAQ (reference sequence). The CDR3 sequence is 17 residues long. The DNA for the CDR3 is TGTGCCAGCAGCGCAAGCGACCCGGGACTCCGCCCAGATACGCAGTATTTT. Protein sequence: CASSASDPGLRPDTQYF.

This chain joins TRBV6-5 and TRBJ2-5; 7 positions agree with TRBD2. Germline CDR1 reads MNHEY; CDR2 reads SVGAGI. V dropped 5 bases and J dropped 3; count of bases not matched to a gene: 6. This CDR3 region has 14 residues. CDR3 sequence reads: CASSLPGLKETQYF. In DNA form, the CDR3 reads TGTGCCAGCAGTCTACCGGGACTAAAAGAGACCCAGTACTTC.

The chain uses TRBV10-1 and TRBJ1-1, with D perhaps TRBD1 (5 bases). This CDR3 is built from 12 residues. With 8 bases removed from V and 1 base from J, the gap between germline ends came to 8 bases. Germline loops: CDR1 WNHNN, CDR2 SYGVQD (reference sequence). The CDR3 loop is CASLRGNTEAFF. The CDR3 DNA reads TGCGCCAGCTTAAGGGGGAACACTGAAGCTTTCTTT.

The V gene is TRBV5-4, the J gene TRBJ2-3; D gene uncertain. Germline V lookup: CDR1 SGHNT, CDR2 YYREEE (reference sequence). V dropped 4 bases and J dropped 6 bases, with 12 bases sitting between them. CDR3 length: 13 amino acids. The CDR3 spells CASSRPPRDTQYF. CDR3 nucleotides: TGTGCCAGCAGCCGACCCCCCCGGGATACGCAGTATTTT.

The chain links TRBV6-1 to TRBJ2-7; no reliable D call. V was clipped by 6 bases and J by 4 bases, with 13 bases between them. Germline V gene data show CDR1 as MNHNS and CDR2 as SASEGT. CDR3 length: 13 residues. CDR3 bases: TGTGCCAGCAGCAACCAGGTGAGGTACGAGCAGTACTTC. Protein product: CASSNQVRYEQYF.

Comments on this clone: The sample carries other DNA sequences with the same CDR3. V gene TRBV5-4 combines with J gene TRBJ1-1; the match to TRBD1 covers 7 bases. The CDR3 is made up of 14 amino acids. Germline V gene sequence: CDR1 SGHNT, CDR2 YYREEE (reference sequence). V lost 0 bases and J lost 5; bases outside the gene matches: 4. The CDR3: CASSLGQGSTEAFF. The DNA for the CDR3 is TGTGCCAGCAGCTTGGGACAGGGCAGTACTGAAGCTTTCTTT.

This sequence joins TRBV30 and TRBJ1-5, with a possible D match to TRBD1 (5 bases). Deletions cut 3 bases from V and 0 bases from J, with 9 bases between. Germline CDR1 reads GTSNPN; CDR2 reads SVGIG (reference sequence). The CDR3 runs to 14 residues. CDR3 DNA sequence: TGTGCCTGGAGCGGGGGAGATAGCAATCAGCCCCAGCATTTT. It encodes CAWSGGDSNQPQHF.

As for this clone: Other nucleotide sequences in the sample specify the same CDR3. The J gene is TRBJ2-1, the V gene TRBV9; tentatively, D is TRBD2 (6 bases). V lost 0 bases to trimming and J lost 1 base, with 8 bases between them. Germline values: CDR1 SGDLS, CDR2 YYNGEE. The CDR3 is made up of 15 amino acids. CDR3 in amino acids: CASSVAGGSYNEQFF. As DNA, the CDR3 is TGTGCCAGCAGCGTAGCTGGGGGGTCCTACAATGAGCAGTTCTTC.

The gene calls are TRBV29-1 and TRBJ1-4; 9 bases agree with TRBD1. J lost 6 bases, V lost 6 bases, and 5 bases had no gene match. Germline CDR1 SQVTM, CDR2 ANQGSEA. The CDR3 runs 13 residues. The CDR3 region has the DNA TGCAGCGTACCGGGACAGGGTTATGAAAAACTGTTTTTT. The encoded protein is CSVPGQGYEKLFF.

This chain joins TRBV4-1 and TRBJ2-2; no firm D call. Looked up from germline, CDR1 is MGHRA and CDR2 is YSYEKL. The CDR3 is made up of 15 amino acids. Between the trimmed V and J ends, which lost 1 base and 3 bases, there was a span of 9 bases. The CDR3 spells CASSQVGFDTGELFF. CDR3 sequence (DNA): TGCGCCAGCAGCCAAGTGGGATTCGACACCGGGGAGCTGTTTTTT.

This chain uses TRBV27 with TRBJ2-1; 12 bases match TRBD2. Germline CDR1 reads MNHEY; CDR2 reads SMNVEV (reference sequence). The V gene end was trimmed by 8 bases and the J gene end by 5 bases; junction bases not matched to a gene: 7. This CDR3 is 15 amino acids long. CDR3 amino acids: CASGLAGGPNNEQFF. The CDR3 DNA sequence: TGTGCCAGCGGTCTAGCGGGAGGGCCCAACAATGAGCAGTTCTTC.

The rearrangement links TRBV27 to TRBJ1-6, with a tentative D call TRBD1 (5 bases). V gave up 3 bases and J gave up 4 bases, with 10 bases separating them. Germline V gene sequence: CDR1 MNHEY, CDR2 SMNVEV (reference sequence). The CDR3 has 15 amino acids. CDR3 in amino acids: CASSFREDYNSPLHF. The DNA of the CDR3 is TGTGCCAGCAGTTTCAGGGAGGATTATAATTCACCCCTCCACTTT.